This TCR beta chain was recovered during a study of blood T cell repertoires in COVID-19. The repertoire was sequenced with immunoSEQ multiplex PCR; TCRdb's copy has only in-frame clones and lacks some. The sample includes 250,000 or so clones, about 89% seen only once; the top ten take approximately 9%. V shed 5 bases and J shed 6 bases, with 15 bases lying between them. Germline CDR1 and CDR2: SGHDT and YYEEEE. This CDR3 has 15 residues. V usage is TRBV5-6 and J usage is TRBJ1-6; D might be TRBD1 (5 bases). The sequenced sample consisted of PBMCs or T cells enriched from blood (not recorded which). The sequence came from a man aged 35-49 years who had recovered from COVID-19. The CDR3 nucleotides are TGTGCCAGCAGGCGTGCCGGGACTACTAATTCACCCCTCCACTTT. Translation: CASRRAGTTNSPLHF.